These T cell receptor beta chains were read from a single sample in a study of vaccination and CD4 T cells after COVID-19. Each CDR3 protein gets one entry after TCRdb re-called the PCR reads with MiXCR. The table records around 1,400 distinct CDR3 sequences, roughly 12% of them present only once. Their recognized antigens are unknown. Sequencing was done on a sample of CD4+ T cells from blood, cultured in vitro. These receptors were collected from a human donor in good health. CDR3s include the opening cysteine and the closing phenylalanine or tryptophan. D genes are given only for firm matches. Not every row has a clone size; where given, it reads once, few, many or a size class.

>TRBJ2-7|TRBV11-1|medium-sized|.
CASSVTNPHYEQYF
TGTGCCAGCAGCGTCACTAACCCTCACTACGAGCAGTACTTC
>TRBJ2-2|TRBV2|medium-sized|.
CASSEAPPLYTGELFF
TGTGCCAGCAGTGAAGCACCTCCTCTTTACACCGGGGAGCTGTTTTTT
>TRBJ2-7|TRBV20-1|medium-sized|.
CSARDLSRDSYEQYF
TGCAGTGCTAGAGATCTCTCCAGGGACTCCTACGAGCAGTACTTC
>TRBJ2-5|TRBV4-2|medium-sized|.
CASSQGPGETQYF
TGTGCCAGCAGCCAAGGGCCCGGGGAGACCCAGTACTTC
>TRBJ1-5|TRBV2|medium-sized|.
CASSEQGASNQPQHF
TGTGCCAGCAGTGAACAGGGAGCGAGCAATCAGCCCCAGCATTTT
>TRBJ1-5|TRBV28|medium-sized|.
CASRPQGFSNQPQHF
TGTGCCAGCAGACCACAGGGCTTTAGCAATCAGCCCCAGCATTTT
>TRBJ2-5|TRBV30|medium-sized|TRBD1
CAGGQGAPPEETQYF
TGTGCCGGCGGACAGGGGGCGCCCCCGGAAGAGACCCAGTACTTC
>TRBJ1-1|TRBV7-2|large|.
CASSSGRQKAFF
TGTGCCAGCAGCTCCGGACGGCAGAAAGCTTTCTTT
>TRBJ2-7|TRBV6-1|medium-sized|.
CASSVTPDDYEQYF
TGTGCCAGCAGTGTAACACCAGATGATTACGAGCAGTACTTC
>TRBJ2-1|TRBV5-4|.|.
CASSSWAENYNEQFF
TGTGCCAGCAGCTCCTGGGCGGAGAACTACAATGAGCAGTTCTTC
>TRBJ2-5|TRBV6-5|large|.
CASSYSYGRVGTQETQYF
TGTGCCAGCAGTTACTCTTACGGCAGGGTGGGAACGCAAGAGACCCAGTACTTC
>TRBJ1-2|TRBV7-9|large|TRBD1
CASRGSGDRIFNYGYTF
TGTGCCAGCAGGGGCTCTGGGGACAGGATTTTTAACTATGGCTACACCTTC
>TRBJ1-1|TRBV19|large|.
CASSIGGSFNTEAFF
TGTGCCAGTAGTATTGGGGGCAGTTTTAACACTGAAGCTTTCTTT
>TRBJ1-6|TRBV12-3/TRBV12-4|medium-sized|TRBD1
CASSPDREIQPYSPLHF
TGTGCCAGCAGCCCCGACAGGGAAATTCAGCCCTATTCACCCCTCCACTTT
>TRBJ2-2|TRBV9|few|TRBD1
CASSGGQGANGELFF
TGTGCCAGCAGCGGTGGACAGGGGGCTAACGGGGAGCTGTTTTTT
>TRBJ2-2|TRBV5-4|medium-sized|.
CASSLDIGELFF
TGTGCCAGCAGCTTGGACATCGGGGAGCTGTTTTTT
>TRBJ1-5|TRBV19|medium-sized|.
CASSILDSNQPQHF
TGTGCCAGTAGTATTCTAGATAGCAATCAGCCCCAGCATTTT
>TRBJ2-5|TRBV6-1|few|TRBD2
CASRPGGNGGAMGKTQYF
TGTGCCAGCAGGCCCGGCGGTAACGGGGGGGCAATGGGAAAGACCCAGTACTTC
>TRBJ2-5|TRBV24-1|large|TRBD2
CATSERGGRGGFWETQYF
TGTGCCACCAGTGAACGGGGGGGCCGCGGGGGATTTTGGGAGACCCAGTACTTC
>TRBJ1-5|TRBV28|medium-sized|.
CASSFFNQPQHF
TGTGCCAGCAGTTTTTTCAATCAGCCCCAGCATTTT
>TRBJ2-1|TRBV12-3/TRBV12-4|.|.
CASSLRGRLSYNEQFF
TGTGCCAGCAGTTTAAGAGGCCGGCTCTCCTACAATGAGCAGTTCTTC
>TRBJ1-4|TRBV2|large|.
CASSGGASVQKLFF
TGTGCCAGCAGTGGGGGGGCGTCAGTGCAGAAACTGTTTTTT
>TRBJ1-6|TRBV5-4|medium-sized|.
CASSRAPVQGSNSPLHF
TGTGCCAGCAGCCGTGCCCCGGTACAAGGCTCTAATTCACCCCTCCACTTT
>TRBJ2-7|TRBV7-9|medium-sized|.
CASHREGEQYF
TGTGCCAGCCACCGGGAAGGTGAGCAGTACTTC
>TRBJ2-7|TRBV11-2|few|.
CASSLGLMAQQYF
TGTGCCAGCAGCTTAGGTTTAATGGCGCAGCAGTACTTC
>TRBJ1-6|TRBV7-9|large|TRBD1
CASSSHERQGRESPLHF
TGTGCCAGCAGCTCACACGAAAGACAGGGGCGGGAATCACCCCTCCACTTT
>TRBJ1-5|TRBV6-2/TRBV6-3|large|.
CASIDALTGDQPQHF
TGTGCCAGCATCGACGCGCTGACCGGGGATCAGCCCCAGCATTTT
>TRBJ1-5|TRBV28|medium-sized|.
CASRFPGSQPQHF
TGTGCCAGCAGGTTTCCGGGAAGCCAGCCCCAGCATTTT
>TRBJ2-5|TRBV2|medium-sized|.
CASIGRAGETQYF
TGTGCCAGCATTGGCAGGGCTGGGGAGACCCAGTACTTC
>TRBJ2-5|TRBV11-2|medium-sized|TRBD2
CASSRLAVQETQYF
TGTGCCAGCAGCCGACTAGCGGTCCAAGAGACCCAGTACTTC
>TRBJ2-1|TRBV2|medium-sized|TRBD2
CASSGSSGGAFDEQFF
TGTGCCAGCAGTGGTTCTAGCGGGGGGGCTTTCGATGAGCAGTTCTTC
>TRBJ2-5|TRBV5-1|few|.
CASSLGLTRDGETQYF
TGCGCCAGCAGCTTGGGGCTGACTAGAGACGGGGAGACCCAGTACTTC
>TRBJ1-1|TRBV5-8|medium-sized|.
CASSSISFLGVPNTEAFF
TGTGCCAGCAGCTCTATCTCCTTCCTTGGGGTACCGAACACTGAAGCTTTCTTT
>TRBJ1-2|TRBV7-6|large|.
CASSLEAANYGYTF
TGTGCCAGCAGCTTAGAGGCGGCTAACTATGGCTACACCTTC
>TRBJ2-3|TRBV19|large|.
CASREGAGTQYF
TGTGCCAGTAGAGAAGGGGCTGGGACGCAGTATTTT
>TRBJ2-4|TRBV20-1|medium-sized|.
CSASDKNIQYF
TGCAGTGCTAGCGATAAAAACATTCAGTACTTC
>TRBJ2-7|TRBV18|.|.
CASSPQGNGEQYF
TGTGCCAGCTCACCACAGGGAAACGGAGAGCAGTACTTC
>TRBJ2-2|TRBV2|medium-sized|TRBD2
CASTGTTFGGELFF
TGTGCCAGCACCGGGACTACTTTTGGCGGGGAGCTGTTTTTT
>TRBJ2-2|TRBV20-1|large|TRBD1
CSAPRQGEVTGELFF
TGCAGTGCCCCCCGACAGGGGGAGGTCACCGGGGAGCTGTTTTTT
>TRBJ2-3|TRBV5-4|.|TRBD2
CASRTGGSSTDTQYF
TGTGCCAGCAGAACGGGGGGTTCGAGCACAGATACGCAGTATTTT